Below, 15 T cell receptor beta chains from the same sample are listed, as sequenced in a study of CD8 T cells in ankylosing spondylitis (dated by TCRdb to about 2017). The research as a whole found: Blood from ankylosing spondylitis patients appeared to be characterized by a TCR beta motif made up of several highly homologous amino acid variants.

Libraries were made using 5' RACE. Reads for this sample came from an Illumina HiSeq 2500. TCRdb trimmed the raw reads at Q25, called clones with MiXCR and kept productive beta chains. Every CDR3 protein is listed once, alongside the most common genes and DNA of its rows. This sample lists fewer than 550,000 distinct CDR3 sequences; roughly 5.2% were detected once. The ten largest account for approximately 4% of the sample. Their antigens are not known. Material for sequencing was blood, either unsorted or a sorted T cell fraction (not recorded which). The receptor source for this set is a male donor with ankylosing spondylitis.

The chain recombines TRBV7-2 with TRBJ1-3; TRBD1 is a possible D gene (5 bases). Looked up from germline, CDR1 is SGHTA and CDR2 is FQGNSA. The CDR3 covers 17 residues. Trimming left V 1 base short and J 0 bases short, with 13 bases between. CDR3 region: CASSLELGVLSGNTIYF. The CDR3 DNA reads TGTGCCAGCAGCTTAGAACTGGGGGTACTCTCTGGAAACACCATATATTTT.

Ten or more counts support this clonotype. The genes are TRBV5-1 and TRBJ2-3; a possible D gene is TRBD2 (6 bases). The germline V gene encodes CDR1 SGHRS and CDR2 YFSETQ. V was trimmed by 6 bases and J by 3 bases, leaving 14 bases between them. The CDR3 extends over 14 amino acids. The chain's CDR3 is CASKSGSHTDTQYF. The CDR3, as DNA: TGCGCCAGCAAGAGCGGGTCACATACAGATACGCAGTATTTT.

The sample holds many counts of this clonotype. The chain is built from TRBV29-1 and TRBJ1-4; D is ambiguous. Germline assignment: CDR1 SQVTM and CDR2 ANQGSEA. V was clipped by 5 bases and J by 5 bases, with 6 bases between them. This CDR3 is built from 11 residues. The CDR3 is CSVQTNEKLFF. CDR3 sequence (DNA): TGCAGCGTTCAGACAAATGAAAAACTGTTTTTT.

This clonotype was seen repeatedly, ten times or more. The chain carries TRBV7-9 and TRBJ1-3, with no clear D. The CDR3 spans 16 residues. The V and J ends lost 1 base and 0 bases respectively, with 10 bases between them. CDR1 is SEHNR, CDR2 FQNEAQ, per germline (reference sequence). This CDR3 is CASSLGPIASGNTIYF. Written as DNA, the CDR3 is TGTGCCAGCAGCTTAGGACCGATTGCCTCTGGAAACACCATATATTTT.

Only a few counts were recorded for this clonotype. This chain links TRBV20-1 with TRBJ1-1, with 7 bases fitting TRBD1. The CDR3 sequence is 14 residues long. V lost 3 bases and J lost 5; bases outside the gene matches: 9. Germline CDR1 reads DFQATT; CDR2 reads SNEGSKA (reference sequence). The CDR3 spells CSARGARGETEAFF. The CDR3 DNA reads TGCAGTGCTAGGGGAGCCAGGGGGGAGACTGAAGCTTTCTTT.

This clonotype was observed many times. The CDR3 coding sequence is TGTGCCAGCAGCTTGAAAGGGGTAACCTACGAGCAGTACTTC. Translated: CASSLKGVTYEQYF. The chain links TRBV5-8 to TRBJ2-7, with D perhaps matching TRBD1 (5 bases). The V and J ends lost 1 base and 2 bases respectively, with 10 bases between them. There are 14 residues in the CDR3. The germline gives CDR1 SGHTS, CDR2 YDEGEE.

This clonotype has more than one count but fewer than ten. This chain connects TRBV18 to TRBJ2-1; 16 bases are a match to TRBD2. V gave up 5 bases and J gave up 9 bases; unmatched junction bases: 10. Germline V lookup: CDR1 KGHSH, CDR2 LQKENI. CDR3 length equals 17 residues. The CDR3 DNA reads TGTGCCAGCTCATTAACAACGGGACTAGCGGGAGGGGCTGAGCAGTTCTTC. Translation gives CASSLTTGLAGGAEQFF.

Concerning this clonotype itself: A junction boundary mismatches the germline segment, possibly from a read error. This rearrangement joins TRBV5-5 to TRBJ2-2; D uncertain. CDR3 length: 14 residues. The germline V gene has CDR1 SGHKS and CDR2 YYEKEE (reference sequence). The CDR3, as DNA: TGTGCCAGCAGCTTTGGGCAGCTCACCTGGGAGCTGTTTTTT. This codes for CASSFGQLTWELFF.

This clonotype was counted many times. The rearrangement joins TRBV20-1 to TRBJ2-1; TRBD2 matches at 11 bases. V dropped 5 bases and J dropped 8; count of bases not matched to a gene: 11. Germline CDR1 DFQATT, CDR2 SNEGSKA (reference sequence). The CDR3 has 15 residues. The CDR3 DNA reads as TGCAGTGCTCGGGGAACTAGCGGGAGTTGGGATGAGCAGTTCTTC. Amino acid sequence: CSARGTSGSWDEQFF.

The table lists this clonotype with many counts. The chain joins TRBV7-2 to TRBJ2-7, with a possible D match to TRBD1 (5 bases). Germline loops: CDR1 SGHTA, CDR2 FQGNSA. This CDR3 contains 15 residues. The germline V and J ends were trimmed by 2 bases and 2 bases, with 13 bases remaining between them. In DNA form, the CDR3 reads TGTGCCAGCAGCTTAATAATCAGGGAACCCTACGAGCAGTACTTC. The encoded protein is CASSLIIREPYEQYF.

V gene TRBV6-2 or TRBV6-3 combines with J gene TRBJ2-7; 8 bases fit TRBD2. V was clipped by 0 bases and J by 3 bases; unmatched bases: 10. From germline, CDR1 is MNHEY and CDR2 SVGEGT. The CDR3 has 17 residues. In DNA, the CDR3 is TGTGCCAGCAGTTACTCGATGGTCGGGAGGGGGGACTACGAGCAGTACTTC. Translated, it gives CASSYSMVGRGDYEQYF.

This clonotype was picked up many times. The V call is TRBV4-3, the J call TRBJ2-7; perhaps D is TRBD1 or TRBD2 (5 bases each). CDR3 length equals 15 residues. Trimming pared 4 bases from V and 2 bases from J, leaving 15 bases between. The V gene's germline CDR1 is LGHNA and CDR2 YSLEER. CDR3 in DNA: TGCGCCAGCAGCCCGAGGGACCCCCCAACCTACGAGCAGTACTTC. It codes for CASSPRDPPTYEQYF.

This clonotype was recorded many times. The rearrangement joins TRBV7-2 to TRBJ1-2; D is possibly TRBD1 (5 bases). CDR3 size: 15 residues. Trimming removed 1 base at V and 4 bases at J, with 13 bases between. The germline gives CDR1 SGHTA, CDR2 FQGNSA. The CDR3, as DNA: TGTGCCAGCAGCTTAGGTGGGACGGTTGTCTATGGCTACACCTTC. Its translation: CASSLGGTVVYGYTF.

This clonotype has ten or more counts. The rearrangement uses TRBV27 and TRBJ2-5; D gene unclear. This CDR3 is 13 amino acids long. The germline gives CDR1 MNHEY, CDR2 SMNVEV (reference sequence). Trimming cost V 4 bases and J 5 bases, with 11 bases left between them. CDR3: CASSSLVQETQYF. The CDR3 bases are TGTGCCAGCAGTTCGTTAGTTCAGGAGACCCAGTACTTC.

This clonotype was counted once. A read error may explain this, as a much larger clone is one base away. This sequence joins TRBV5-1 and TRBJ2-3; maybe TRBD1 (5 bases). The J call could be wrong; TRBJ1-5 is a better fit for the DNA end. Germline CDR1 SGHRS, CDR2 YFSETQ. The CDR3 sequence is 14 residues long. The CDR3 coding sequence is TGCGCCAGCTCCTCGGGGCAGCACACAGATACGCAGCATTTT. It yields the protein CASSSGQHTDTQHF.